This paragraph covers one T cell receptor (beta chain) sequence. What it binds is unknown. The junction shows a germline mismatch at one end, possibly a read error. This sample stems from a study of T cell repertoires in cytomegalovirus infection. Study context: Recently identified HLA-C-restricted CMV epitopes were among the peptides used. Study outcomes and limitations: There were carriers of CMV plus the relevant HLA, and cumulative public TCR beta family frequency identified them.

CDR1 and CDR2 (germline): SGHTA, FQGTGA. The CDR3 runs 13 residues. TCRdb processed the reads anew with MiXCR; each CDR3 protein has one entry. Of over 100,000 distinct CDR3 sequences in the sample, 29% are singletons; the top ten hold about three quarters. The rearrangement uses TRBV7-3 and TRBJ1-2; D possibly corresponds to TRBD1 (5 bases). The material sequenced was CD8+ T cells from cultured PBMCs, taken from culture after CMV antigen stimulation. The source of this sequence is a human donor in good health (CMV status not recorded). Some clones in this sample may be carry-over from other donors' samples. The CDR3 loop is CASIRQPNYGYIF. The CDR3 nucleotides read TGTGCCAGCATCCGACAGCCCAACTATGGCTACATCTTC.